This is a list of T cell receptor beta chains from one sample in a study of CXCR3-negative and CXCR3-positive naive CD8 T cells. TCRdb processed the 5' RACE reads again and assigns one entry to each CDR3 protein, with no DNA. Its table lists roughly 25,000 distinct CDR3 sequences. The sample taken for sequencing was naive CXCR3- CD8+ T cells from blood. The source of these receptors is a human donor in good health. Some clones in this sample may be carry-over from other donors' samples. The CDR3 runs from the conserved cysteine through the conserved F or W. Part of the rows lack a size; the others show once, few, many or a class for expanded clones.

>TRBV29-1|TRBJ2-5|.
CSVDKGTTQETQYF
>TRBV14|TRBJ1-3|.
CASSQVSHRGPGNTIYF
>TRBV28|TRBJ1-6|.
CASSLTGNSPLHF
>TRBV12-3/TRBV12-4|TRBJ2-5|.
CASSFERGSQETQYF
>TRBV21-1|TRBJ2-1|.
CASRTRLVEREQFF
>TRBV29-1|TRBJ2-7|.
CSVEAKDYEQYF
>TRBV21-1|TRBJ2-7|.
CASSTRDHDWRDEQYF
>TRBV20-1|TRBJ1-1|.
CSATPGVVILQGTEAFF
>TRBV6-4|TRBJ2-3|medium-sized
CASSDLAGGDTDTQYF
>TRBV29-1|TRBJ2-7|.
CSVGGFSSYEQYF
>TRBV7-6|TRBJ2-1|.
CASSLGTGAIYEQFF
>TRBV7-3|TRBJ2-5|.
CASSFHGTGEETQYF